Listed below are T cell receptor beta chains from one sample, sequenced in a study of early T cells in non-severe SARS-CoV-2 infection. A single record per CDR3 protein comes from TCRdb applying MiXCR to the 5' RACE reads. The data contain some 27,000 distinct CDR3 sequences, approximately 5.6% of them singletons. The sequenced sample was whole blood. The receptor source for this set is an adult who was a healthcare worker with PCR-confirmed SARS-CoV-2 infection or an uninfected control (not recorded which). Each CDR3 is given with its conserved first and last residue. D genes are given only for firm matches. Only some rows state a clone size, as once, few, many or a class for expanded clones.

J gene,clone size,V gene,D gene,CDR3 length,CDR3 DNA,CDR3 protein
TRBJ2-7,many,TRBV3-1,TRBD2,14,TGTGCCAGCAGCAATAGCGGGAGTGCCTACGAGCAGTACTTC,CASSNSGSAYEQYF
TRBJ1-1,many,TRBV20-1,-,12,TGCAGTGCCGTGATCATGAACACTGAAGCTTTCTTT,CSAVIMNTEAFF
TRBJ1-1,many,TRBV11-3,-,13,TGTGCCAGCAGCCGTTCTGGCCCCACTGAAGCTTTCTTT,CASSRSGPTEAFF
TRBJ2-5,-,TRBV7-9,-,14,TGTGCCGTACGGCCGGCGGGGAATCAAGAGACCCAGTACTTC,CAVRPAGNQETQYF
TRBJ2-2,many,TRBV12-3/TRBV12-4,TRBD1,17,TGTGCCAGCAGTTCCCGCCCCGGACAGGGGAACACCGGGGAGCTGTTTTTT,CASSSRPGQGNTGELFF
TRBJ1-2,many,TRBV7-8,-,14,TGTGCCAGCAGCTTAGCGTTACCTAACTATGGCTACACCTTC,CASSLALPNYGYTF
TRBJ2-2,-,TRBV10-3,TRBD1,18,TGTGCCATCAGTGGTGGACAGGGGGCCTATTCGAACACCGGGGAGCTGTTTTTT,CAISGGQGAYSNTGELFF
TRBJ2-5,-,TRBV20-1,-,12,TGCAGTGCTAGCCTGGGTGTGGAGACCCAGTACTTC,CSASLGVETQYF
TRBJ2-1,-,TRBV7-9,TRBD2,16,TGTGCCAGCAGCACCCTAGCGGGAGGGAGGTACAATGAGCAGTTCTTC,CASSTLAGGRYNEQFF
TRBJ1-2,-,TRBV9,TRBD1,15,TGTGCCAGCAACGGAGGACAGGACCCTTACTATGGCTACACCTTC,CASNGGQDPYYGYTF
TRBJ2-5,-,TRBV20-1,TRBD2,18,TGCAGTGCCCACTACCGGCGGCTAGCGGGAGTCTACGCAGAGACCCAGTACTTC,CSAHYRRLAGVYAETQYF